This TCR beta chain is drawn from a study of blood T cell repertoires in COVID-19. Study details: Researchers got acute and convalescent COVID-19 samples from the United States, Italy and Spain. PBMCs, B-cell-depleted T cells, or T cells provided the cDNA or gDNA that made up the material.

The CDR3 sequence is 15 residues long. Per the germline V gene, CDR1 is MNHEY and CDR2 is SVGEGT. Trimming removed 6 bases from V and 9 bases from J; junction bases left unmatched: 14. In the original processing: Scientists estimated how many nucleated cells there were by amplifying reference gene primers. Data came from immunoSEQ multiplex PCR; TCRdb stores just in-frame clones and leaves some out. That table furnishes V, J and clone size, whereas the DNA furnished D and trimming. The sample contains 170,000 or so clones, roughly 78% of which appear only once. The specimen sequenced was peripheral blood. V gene TRBV6-2 or TRBV6-3 combines with J gene TRBJ2-7; 10 bases are a match to TRBD1. The origin of this receptor is an older man with active or convalescent COVID-19. The CDR3 here is CASSRGQGLPQGQYF. The CDR3 DNA reads TGTGCCAGCAGCCGGGGACAGGGGCTCCCTCAGGGGCAGTACTTC.